The rows below give T cell receptor beta chains drawn from one sample of a study of cytomegalovirus exposure and HLA in healthy donors. Repertoires were generated with immunoSEQ multiplex PCR, while TCRdb's copy carries only in-frame clones and drops some. This table holds approximately 200,000 clones, over 75% found once. Sequencing was performed on PBMCs. The source is a boy aged 2 to 10 in good health and CMV-seronegative. The CDR3 runs from the conserved cysteine through the conserved F or W. D genes are given only for firm matches. Some rows mark clone size as missing; the rest say once, few, many or name a class of expanded clone.

TRBV21-1	NA	TRBJ1-3	NA	CASSKKRGGKGNTIYF	TGTGCCAGCAGCAAGAAACGAGGGGGTAAGGGAAACACCATATATTTT
TRBV7-2	TRBD1	TRBJ1-5	NA	CASSLDRGHNQPQHF	TGTGCCAGCAGCTTAGACAGGGGGCACAATCAGCCCCAGCATTTT
TRBV7-2	TRBD2	TRBJ2-6	once	CASSLVAGGPLGANVLTF	TGTGCCAGCAGCTTGGTAGCGGGGGGACCTCTCGGGGCCAACGTCCTGACTTTC
TRBV11-2	NA	TRBJ2-7	NA	CASSLLPDSYEQYF	TGTGCCAGCAGCCTCCTCCCAGACTCCTACGAGCAGTACTTC
TRBV14	NA	TRBJ2-3	NA	CASSQELGLPDTQYF	TGTGCCAGCAGCCAAGAATTGGGGCTACCGGATACGCAGTATTTT
TRBV6-1	NA	TRBJ1-2	NA	CASSEERGFKTF	TGTGCCAGCAGTGAAGAGAGGGGGTTCAAGACCTTC
TRBV7-2	TRBD2	TRBJ2-3	once	CASSFPRLAGGTDTQYF	TGTGCCAGCAGCTTCCCGAGACTAGCGGGGGGCACAGATACGCAGTATTTT
TRBV25-1	TRBD1	TRBJ1-1	NA	CASCCRQGAIRTEAFF	TGTGCCAGCTGCTGCCGCCAGGGGGCGATAAGAACTGAAGCTTTCTTT
TRBV11-2	TRBD2	TRBJ2-1	NA	CASSLVAGGVYNEQFF	TGTGCCAGCAGCTTAGTTGCCGGGGGGGTCTACAATGAGCAGTTCTTC
TRBV13	TRBD2	TRBJ2-7	NA	CASSSMTSGGTPAEQYF	TGTGCCAGCAGCTCAATGACTAGCGGGGGGACCCCAGCCGAGCAGTACTTC
TRBV11-2	NA	TRBJ2-7	NA	CASSLALGSSGLAYEQYF	TGTGCCAGCAGCTTAGCATTAGGTTCGTCAGGGCTAGCCTACGAGCAGTACTTC
TRBV6-1	NA	TRBJ1-2	few	CASRGGRNYGYTF	TGTGCCAGCAGGGGGGGACGGAACTATGGCTACACCTTC
TRBV2	TRBD2	TRBJ2-7	NA	CASSGLAGAYEQYF	TGTGCCAGCAGCGGACTAGCGGGGGCCTACGAGCAGTACTTC
TRBV6-1	NA	TRBJ1-5	NA	CASSALQGSQPQHF	TGTGCCAGCAGTGCTCTCCAGGGGAGCCAGCCCCAGCATTTT
TRBV19	NA	TRBJ1-1	NA	CASRTRADTEAFF	TGTGCCAGTAGGACGAGGGCTGACACTGAAGCTTTCTTT
TRBV7-2	TRBD2	TRBJ2-5	NA	CASSLAGGAQYF	TGTGCCAGCAGCTTAGCGGGGGGGGCCCAGTACTTC
TRBV5-4	TRBD2	TRBJ2-7	NA	CASSPGLAGATYEQYF	TGTGCCAGCAGCCCCGGACTAGCGGGGGCAACCTACGAGCAGTACTTC
TRBV7-2	TRBD2	TRBJ2-5	few	CASSLVSGGRETQYF	TGTGCCAGCAGCTTAGTTAGCGGGGGGAGGGAGACCCAGTACTTC
TRBV29-1	TRBD1	TRBJ2-1	NA	CSVEGTGVNNEQFF	TGCAGCGTTGAAGGGACAGGAGTCAACAATGAGCAGTTCTTC
TRBV7-2	TRBD2	TRBJ2-7	NA	CASSLSSGGLYEQYF	TGTGCCAGCAGCTTGTCTAGCGGGGGGTTATACGAGCAGTACTTC
TRBV11-1	NA	TRBJ2-2	NA	CASSLQRDTGELFF	TGTGCCAGCAGCTTGCAGAGGGACACCGGGGAGCTGTTTTTT
TRBV9	TRBD1	TRBJ1-2	NA	CASSVSGGTNGYTF	TGTGCCAGCAGCGTATCAGGGGGAACTAATGGCTACACCTTC
TRBV19	NA	TRBJ1-1	NA	CASSTWGVTEAFF	TGTGCCAGTAGTACCTGGGGGGTCACTGAAGCTTTCTTT
TRBV7-2	TRBD1	TRBJ2-1	NA	CASSLAGTGAYNEQFF	TGTGCCAGCAGCTTAGCGGGGACAGGAGCGTACAATGAGCAGTTCTTC
TRBV6-5	NA	TRBJ1-2	NA	CASSYSTRNYGYTF	TGTGCCAGCAGTTACTCGACGAGGAACTATGGCTACACCTTC
TRBV6-1	NA	TRBJ2-2	NA	CASRGLNTGELFF	TGTGCCAGCAGGGGCCTGAACACCGGGGAGCTGTTTTTT
TRBV19	TRBD1	TRBJ1-1	NA	CATSDRYTEAFF	TGTGCCACCTCGGACAGGTATACTGAAGCTTTCTTT
TRBV7-9	NA	TRBJ1-1	NA	CASSPEAFF	TGTGCCAGCAGCCCAGAAGCTTTCTTT
TRBV5-5	NA	TRBJ1-4	once	CASSPLGPGGEKLFF	TGTGCCAGCAGCCCCTTGGGTCCAGGTGGGGAAAAACTGTTTTTT
TRBV7-2	TRBD2	TRBJ2-7	NA	CASSTSGSYEQYF	TGTGCCAGCAGCACTAGCGGATCCTACGAGCAGTACTTC
TRBV7-9	TRBD1	TRBJ1-2	NA	CASSTRTGGGYGYTF	TGTGCCAGCAGCACCCGGACAGGGGGCGGCTATGGCTACACCTTC
TRBV25-1	NA	TRBJ1-3	NA	CASSEIRAGTGNTIYF	TGTGCCAGCAGTGAAATTCGAGCCGGTACGGGAAACACCATATATTTT
TRBV11-3	NA	TRBJ2-1	once	CASSLVGGSTYNEQFF	TGTGCCAGCAGCTTAGTGGGCGGGTCGACCTACAATGAGCAGTTCTTC
TRBV2	NA	TRBJ2-5	NA	CASSAHRLEETQYF	TGTGCCAGCAGTGCGCACCGGTTGGAGGAGACCCAGTACTTC
TRBV5-4	TRBD2	TRBJ2-4	NA	CASSSGGQKLAKNIQYF	TGTGCCAGCAGCTCGGGGGGGCAAAAATTAGCCAAAAACATTCAGTACTTC
TRBV9	NA	TRBJ2-3	NA	CASSVAAARADTQYF	TGTGCCAGCAGCGTAGCTGCAGCTCGGGCAGATACGCAGTATTTT
TRBV6-5	NA	TRBJ1-2	NA	CASSSVRYGYTF	TGTGCCAGCAGTTCTGTGCGTTATGGCTACACCTTC
TRBV5-5	NA	TRBJ1-1	NA	CASSSQGQNTEAFF	TGTGCCAGCAGCTCCCAGGGCCAGAACACTGAAGCTTTCTTT
TRBV18	NA	TRBJ1-4	NA	CASSGRSTNEKLFF	TGTGCCAGCTCGGGCCGTTCAACTAATGAAAAACTGTTTTTT
TRBV30	TRBD1	TRBJ1-5	NA	CAWSRRQGDQPQHF	TGTGCCTGGAGCAGGAGACAGGGTGATCAGCCCCAGCATTTT
TRBV5-4	NA	TRBJ2-1	NA	CASSLDLARHEQFF	TGTGCCAGCAGCTTGGATCTAGCTAGGCATGAGCAGTTCTTC
TRBV5-6	NA	TRBJ1-2	NA	CASSLVPTGNYGYTF	TGTGCCAGCAGCTTGGTCCCCACAGGGAACTATGGCTACACCTTC
TRBV7-9	TRBD2	TRBJ2-1	NA	CASSLVAGAYNEQFF	TGTGCCAGCAGCTTAGTAGCGGGGGCCTACAATGAGCAGTTCTTC
TRBV30	TRBD2	TRBJ2-7	NA	CAWSRTSGAYEQYF	TGTGCCTGGAGTCGGACTAGCGGAGCCTACGAGCAGTACTTC
TRBV11-2	TRBD1	TRBJ1-1	NA	CASSSRQGTNTEAFF	TGTGCCAGCAGCTCCCGACAGGGGACTAACACTGAAGCTTTCTTT
TRBV7-2	NA	TRBJ2-5	NA	CASSPLIGGGAKTQYF	TGTGCCAGCAGCCCCCTTATCGGCGGGGGCGCCAAGACCCAGTACTTC
TRBV7-2	NA	TRBJ2-1	NA	CASSRREEQFF	TGTGCCAGCAGTCGACGGGAGGAGCAGTTCTTC
TRBV5-1	TRBD1	TRBJ2-5	few	CASSARQGLRETQYF	TGCGCCAGCAGCGCCCGACAGGGGCTGCGCGAGACCCAGTACTTC
TRBV20-1	NA	TRBJ2-5	NA	CSALREAQYF	TGCAGTGCCCTTAGAGAGGCCCAGTACTTC
TRBV29-1	NA	TRBJ1-4	once	CSVREPNEKLFF	TGCAGCGTCAGGGAACCTAATGAAAAACTGTTTTTT
TRBV5-5	NA	TRBJ1-5	NA	CASSLRGGQQPQHF	TGTGCCAGCAGCCTGAGAGGGGGTCAACAGCCCCAGCATTTT
TRBV12-5	NA	TRBJ1-2	NA	CASGSVRGGGYTF	TGTGCTAGTGGTTCGGTCAGGGGTGGCGGCTACACCTTC
TRBV28	NA	TRBJ1-5	NA	CASSSTRGIEHF	TGTGCCAGCAGTTCTACAAGGGGGATCGAGCATTTT
TRBV19	NA	TRBJ1-5	NA	CASSPGFNQPQHF	TGTGCCAGTAGTCCAGGCTTCAATCAGCCCCAGCATTTT
TRBV7-8	NA	TRBJ2-7	NA	CASSLSHAYEQYF	TGTGCCAGCAGCTTAAGCCATGCCTACGAGCAGTACTTC
TRBV6-5	TRBD1	TRBJ1-1	NA	CASRGTGGNTEAFF	TGTGCCAGCAGAGGGACAGGGGGAAACACTGAAGCTTTCTTT
TRBV7-9	NA	TRBJ1-2	NA	CASSLEGQSYGYTF	TGTGCCAGCAGCTTAGAAGGACAGTCCTATGGCTACACCTTC
TRBV4-2	NA	TRBJ1-1	NA	CASSQDWALNTEAFF	TGTGCCAGCAGCCAAGATTGGGCCTTGAACACTGAAGCTTTCTTT